This T cell receptor beta chain was recovered during a study of blood T cell repertoires in COVID-19. About the research overall: The study drew acute and convalescent COVID-19 samples from the United States, Italy and Spain.

Produced via immunoSEQ multiplex PCR; TCRdb's table is partial and in-frame only. Of 120,000 or so clones detected, 81% appear once; the ten largest clones hold roughly 15%. Germline lookup yields CDR1 SNHLY and CDR2 FYNNEI. The CDR3 sequence is 14 residues long. The V gene end was trimmed by 3 bases and the J gene end by 3 bases; junction bases not matched to a gene: 5. The specimen was peripheral blood. The chain couples TRBV2 to TRBJ2-7; 7 positions agree with TRBD2. This receptor was obtained from a man younger than 45 with COVID-19, enrolled during active disease. CDR3 loop: CASSDGGSLYEQYF. CDR3 in DNA: TGTGCCAGCAGTGATGGCGGGAGTCTCTACGAGCAGTACTTC.